This T cell receptor beta chain was sequenced in a study of chemoradiotherapy in HPV16-positive cancers. Overall study: Candidate HPV-specific T-cell clones and common TCR motifs came from functional assays in a couple of HPV16-positive patients. Points from the study as a whole: HPV-responsive T-cell expansion during chemoradiotherapy was linked to improved recurrence-free survival in HPV16-positive patients.

The table came from immunoSEQ multiplex PCR; TCRdb's copy has only in-frame clones and leaves some out. The data hold some 34,000 clones, with around 93% observed a single time. Regarding this clone: Its antigen is undetermined.

Sequencing used blood, obtained from a patient who underwent chemoradiotherapy. This sequence was found in a human donor with HPV-associated anogenital cancer.

This chain's CDR3 is CASSHLGLAGGEGQFF. The DNA of the CDR3 is TGTGCCAGTAGTCACCTCGGGCTAGCGGGGGGCGAGGGGCAGTTCTTC. V usage is TRBV19 and J usage is TRBJ2-1; 11 bases line up with TRBD2. Germline CDR1 is LNHDA and CDR2 is SQIVND (reference sequence). The CDR3 spans 16 residues. V was pared by 5 bases and J by 12 bases, with 15 bases of the junction left unmatched.